The entry that follows covers one TCR beta chain sequence. As originally analysed: Amplifying reference gene primers gave estimates of nucleated cell counts. The protocol was immunoSEQ multiplex PCR, while the TCRdb copy is restricted to in-frame clones and leaves out a portion. Clone size and the V and J calls come from that table; the DNA yielded D and trimming. The repertoire includes around 290,000 clones, roughly 91% of them detected once, and over 2% sits in the top ten. These data are taken from a study of blood T cell repertoires in COVID-19. Study details: Samples representing acute and convalescent COVID-19 were sourced from the United States, Italy and Spain. Nucleic acid was either cDNA or gDNA, and it came from T cells, B-cell-depleted T cells, or PBMCs.

This CDR3 has 16 residues. The germline CDR1 and CDR2 sequences are MNHEY and SMNVEV (reference sequence). Germline trimming cut 5 bases from V and 2 bases from J; bases unmatched to any gene: 7. This receptor was taken from an older woman in a cohort exposed to, infected with or recovered from COVID-19 (not recorded which). The chain recombines TRBV27 with TRBJ2-4; 9 positions agree with TRBD2. The sequencing sample was made of PBMCs or T cells enriched from blood (not recorded which). The CDR3: CASSRDSGSSKNIQYF. The CDR3 bases are TGTGCCAGCAGTAGGGATAGCGGGAGCTCCAAAAACATTCAGTACTTC.